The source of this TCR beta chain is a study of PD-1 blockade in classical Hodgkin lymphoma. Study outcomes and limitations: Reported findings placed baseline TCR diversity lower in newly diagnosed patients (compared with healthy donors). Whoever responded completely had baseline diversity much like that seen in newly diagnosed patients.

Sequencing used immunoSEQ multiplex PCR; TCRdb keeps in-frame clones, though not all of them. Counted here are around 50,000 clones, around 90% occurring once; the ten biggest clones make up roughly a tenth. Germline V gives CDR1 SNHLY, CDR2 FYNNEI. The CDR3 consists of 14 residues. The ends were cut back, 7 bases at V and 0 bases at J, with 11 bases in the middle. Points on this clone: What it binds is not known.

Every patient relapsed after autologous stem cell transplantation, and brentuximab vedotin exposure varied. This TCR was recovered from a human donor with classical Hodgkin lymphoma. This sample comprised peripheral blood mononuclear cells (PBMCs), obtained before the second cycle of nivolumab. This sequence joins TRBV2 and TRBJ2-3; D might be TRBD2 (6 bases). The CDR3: CASKEAGSTDTQYF. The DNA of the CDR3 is TGTGCCAGCAAGGAGGCGGGGAGCACAGATACGCAGTATTTT.